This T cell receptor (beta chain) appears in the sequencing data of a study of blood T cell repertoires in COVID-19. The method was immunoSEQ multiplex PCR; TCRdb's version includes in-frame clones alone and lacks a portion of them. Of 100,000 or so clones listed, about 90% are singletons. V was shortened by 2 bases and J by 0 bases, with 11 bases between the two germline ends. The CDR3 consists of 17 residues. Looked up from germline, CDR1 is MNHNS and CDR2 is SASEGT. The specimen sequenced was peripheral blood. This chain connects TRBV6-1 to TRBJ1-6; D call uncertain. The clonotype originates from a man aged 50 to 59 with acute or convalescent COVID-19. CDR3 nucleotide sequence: TGTGCCAGCAGTGAAATGGCTCGGGGCTCCTATAATTCACCCCTCCACTTT. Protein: CASSEMARGSYNSPLHF.